This record covers a single T cell receptor beta chain. The entry originates in a study of blood T cell repertoires in COVID-19. Study information: T cells, B-cell-depleted T cells, or PBMCs provided the cDNA or gDNA that served as material.

The CDR3 loop spans 13 amino acids. V lost 3 bases and J lost 6, with 14 bases in between. The V gene's germline CDR1 is DFQATT and CDR2 SNEGSKA (reference sequence). In the original processing: Reference gene primer amplification in the assay estimated nucleated cell counts. Clones were read by immunoSEQ multiplex PCR, and TCRdb kept only the in-frame ones, dropping some. That table gives V, J and clone size, and the DNA gave D and trimming. Counted here are over 200,000 clones, approximately 86% occurring once; the ten biggest clones make up around 1.5%. This receptor was taken from a young man with active or convalescent COVID-19. The sample comprised peripheral blood. V is TRBV20-1 and J is TRBJ1-1, with D uncertain. CDR3 loop: CSASFSGFAEAFF. The DNA of the CDR3 is TGCAGTGCTAGTTTTAGCGGGTTCGCTGAAGCTTTCTTT.